The table lists the clone carrying this T cell receptor beta chain with many counts. The target antigen is unknown. The junction and the germline gene differ at one end; a read error may be behind it. The CDR3 length is 15 residues. Germline CDR1 SSHAT, CDR2 FNYEAQ (reference sequence). This entry belongs to a study of regulatory T cells in long-lasting Graves disease. Sample time point: newly diagnosed GD, antithyroid drugs for less than 3 months. The TCR library was made from RNA that had been extracted from PBMCs in TRIzol. Investigators prepared the TCR beta libraries by applying iRepertoire HTBI primers and Arm-PCR of CDR3 regions. A single record per CDR3 protein comes from TCRdb applying MiXCR to the multiplex PCR reads. The table has roughly 260,000 distinct CDR3 sequences, about 17% seen once. Points from the study as a whole: Relative to newly diagnosed Graves' patients, persistent ones had lower TCR diversity.

These data were also reused for a study on T cells in Graves' hyperthyroidism and ophthalmopathy.

Material: peripheral blood mononuclear cells (PBMCs), obtained at new diagnosis, from a patient treated with antithyroid drugs. This receptor was taken from a woman aged 25 to 39 with Graves disease. The chain has TRBV7-7 and TRBJ2-5; 10 bases line up with TRBD1. The CDR3 spells CASSSGQGVQETQYF. DNA for the CDR3: TGTGCTAGCAGCTCAGGACAGGGGGTGCAAGAGACCCAGTACTTC.